The next 9 T cell receptor beta chains were all read from a single sample in a study of chemoradiotherapy in HPV16-positive cancers. This table comes from immunoSEQ multiplex PCR, and its TCRdb copy is limited to in-frame clones, with some not included. The sample lists 16,000 or so clones, 78% occurring once. Collection took place from a patient who underwent chemoradiotherapy. Receptors originate from a human donor with HPV-associated anogenital cancer.

This rearrangement joins TRBV6-5 to TRBJ2-7; possible D gene TRBD2, 5 bases. The CDR3 spans 14 residues. V was trimmed by 2 bases and J by 0 bases, leaving 8 bases between them. The germline V gene has CDR1 MNHEY and CDR2 SVGAGI. The CDR3 loop reads CASSYDGDSYEQYF. CDR3 nucleotides: TGTGCCAGCAGTTACGACGGGGACTCCTACGAGCAGTACTTC.

V is TRBV7-3 and J is TRBJ2-7, with 7 positions matching TRBD2. V was pared by 5 bases and J by 3 bases, with 7 bases of the junction left unmatched. Per the germline V gene, CDR1 is SGHTA and CDR2 is FQGTGA. The CDR3 runs 14 residues. CDR3 DNA: TGTGCCAGCAGCCCCCAGGGAGGGCTCTACGAGCAGTACTTC. Protein: CASSPQGGLYEQYF.

This chain joins TRBV5-6 and TRBJ1-4; 9 nucleotides agree with TRBD1. The germline V gene encodes CDR1 SGHDT and CDR2 YYEEEE. The CDR3 totals 14 residues. V shed 4 bases, J shed 8 bases, and the junction held 6 bases outside the gene matches. The CDR3 DNA follows: TGTGCCAGCAGCCACCGGGACAGGGACGAAAAACTGTTTTTT. It yields the protein CASSHRDRDEKLFF.

The gene calls are TRBV4-3 and TRBJ2-5, with 11 bases matching TRBD2. The CDR3 is 16 residues long. Germline CDR1 reads LGHNA; CDR2 reads YSLEER. V lost 3 bases and J lost 1; bases outside the gene matches: 4. CDR3 loop: CASSQRLAGLQETQYF. In DNA, the CDR3 is TGCGCCAGCAGCCAGAGACTAGCGGGGCTCCAAGAGACCCAGTACTTC.

The chain combines TRBV5-6 with TRBJ2-7; 8 positions agree with TRBD1. Trimming at V came to 1 base and at J to 0 bases, leaving 3 bases not matched to a gene. The CDR3 sequence is 15 residues long. Germline V gene lookup returns CDR1 SGHDT and CDR2 YYEEEE. The CDR3 protein is CASSLQGAYSYEQYF. The DNA for the CDR3 is TGTGCCAGCAGCTTGCAGGGGGCTTACTCCTACGAGCAGTACTTC.

The chain employs TRBV30 and TRBJ1-2; D is ambiguous. V gave up 4 bases and J gave up 7 bases, with 19 bases separating them. This CDR3 is built from 14 residues. Germline loops: CDR1 GTSNPN, CDR2 SVGIG (reference sequence). CDR3 sequence: CAWIKALGIGGYTF. Written as DNA, the CDR3 is TGTGCCTGGATCAAGGCATTGGGGATTGGTGGCTACACCTTC.

This clone showed up just a few times. This chain links TRBV9 with TRBJ1-5; tentatively, D is TRBD1 (5 bases). Trimming left V 3 bases short and J 3 bases short, with 13 bases between. The CDR3 has 15 amino acids. Germline V gives CDR1 SGDLS, CDR2 YYNGEE. The CDR3 region is CASSDGQGFNQPQHF. The CDR3 region has the DNA TGTGCCAGCAGCGACGGTCAGGGATTCAATCAGCCCCAGCATTTT.

J is TRBJ2-7 and V is TRBV7-6, with D possibly being TRBD1 (5 bases). Per germline, CDR1 SGHVS and CDR2 FNYEAQ. This CDR3 region has 15 residues. Trimming stripped 2 bases from V and 4 bases from J, with 15 bases between. CDR3: CASSLSLGDVYEQYF. The CDR3 DNA reads TGTGCCAGCAGCTTAAGCCTAGGGGATGTATACGAGCAGTACTTC.

The J gene is TRBJ2-7, the V gene TRBV6-5; D possibly corresponds to TRBD2 (5 bases). The V end lost 6 bases, the J end lost 4 bases, and 13 bases lay between the germline ends. Germline assignment: CDR1 MNHEY and CDR2 SVGAGI. This CDR3 has 13 residues. This CDR3 reads CASSYLRGYEQYF. CDR3 sequence (DNA): TGTGCCAGCAGCTATCTCCGGGGATACGAGCAGTACTTC.